The clone carrying this TCR beta chain has only a few counts. From the RACE reads, TCRdb called clonotypes with MiXCR, one entry per CDR3 protein. The sample carries 350,000 to 450,000 distinct CDR3 sequences, 5.1% recorded once. The sample belongs to a study of human T cells and chemical hapten exposure. Study-wide background: Each patch test put 0.01% DPC on the upper back, and results were read at 6 days.

Documented time point: pre-sensitization, week 0. Treatment denoted: therapeutic diphenylcyclopropenone sensitization with weekly scalp DPC. From whole blood left unfractionated, total RNA was extracted. V lost 1 base and J lost 7, with 11 bases in between. The CDR3 sequence is 13 residues long. CDR1 SGHRS and CDR2 YFSETQ come from the germline V gene. This specimen was whole blood, taken in connection with sensitization to the hapten diphenylcyclopropenone (DPC). The sequence came from a woman between 45 and 65 years old with alopecia areata. Some clones in this sample may be carry-over from other donors' samples. The genes are TRBV5-1 and TRBJ1-2; tentative D call: TRBD1 (5 bases). The CDR3 region is CASSLMGGGGYTF. As DNA, the CDR3 is TGCGCCAGCAGCTTGATGGGGGGAGGTGGCTACACCTTC.